Described below is a single T cell receptor (beta chain) sequence and its context. Its antigen is as yet unknown. V was pared by 1 base and J by 5 bases, with 6 bases of the junction left unmatched. This CDR3 has 15 residues. Germline-derived CDR1 and CDR2 are SGHTA and FQGNSA. This sample was included in a study of T cell responses to AZD1222 COVID-19 vaccine. Assay: immunoSEQ multiplex PCR; the TCRdb copy retains only in-frame clones and omits some. In the table there are some 140,000 clones, less than 95% of which are singletons. Study-wide findings and caveats: Close to half of all spike-specific TCRs reportedly target regions of the variants that are unmutated. Every sample of the repertoires postdated the peak T cell response. Elevations in Spike-specific TCR breadth and depth followed administration of two AZD1222 doses. The donor cohort was predominantly white British with a female majority, and clonal diversity may have been underestimated.

The receptor was isolated from an adult in good health. The J gene is TRBJ2-5, the V gene TRBV7-2; the match to TRBD2 covers 8 bases. The input for sequencing was peripheral blood, taken on day 0 of AZD1222 vaccination. As DNA, the CDR3 is TGTGCCAGCAGCTTAGTAACGGGAGGGCGGGAGACCCAGTACTTC. This gives the protein CASSLVTGGRETQYF.